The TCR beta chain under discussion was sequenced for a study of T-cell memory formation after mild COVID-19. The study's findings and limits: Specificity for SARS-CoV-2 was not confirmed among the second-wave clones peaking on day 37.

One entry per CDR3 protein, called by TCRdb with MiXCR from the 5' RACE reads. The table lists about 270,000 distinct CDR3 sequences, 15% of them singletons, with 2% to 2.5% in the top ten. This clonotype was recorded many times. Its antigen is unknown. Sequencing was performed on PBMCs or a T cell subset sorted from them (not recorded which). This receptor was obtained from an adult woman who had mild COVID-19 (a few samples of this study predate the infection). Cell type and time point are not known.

The CDR3 sequence: CASSLRGNTEAFF. The CDR3 DNA reads as TGCGCCAGCAGCTTGAGGGGAAACACTGAAGCTTTCTTT. The chain joins TRBV5-1 to TRBJ1-1, with D perhaps TRBD1 (5 bases). V was cut by 1 base and J by 2 bases, with 6 bases left in between. Germline CDR1 and CDR2: SGHRS and YFSETQ. The CDR3 is 13 residues long.